The clone carrying this TCR beta chain came up a few times. Its antigen remains unidentified. The data were taken from a study of blood T cells in healthy people across ages. General study findings and limits: Older individuals had lower TCR beta diversity per million T cells (the decline was roughly linear).

Peripheral blood was drawn, ten milliliters per donor. Per sample, a minimum of 6 million PBMCs were isolated. A J-beta primer mix and a sample-barcoded 5' primer were used in a second PCR of roughly 6 to 11 cycles. Each of the cDNA molecules was tagged by a template-switch adaptor with 12 random nucleotides. TCRdb reanalysed the 5' RACE reads using MiXCR and keeps one entry per CDR3 protein. The sample consists of 1.5 million to 2 million distinct CDR3 sequences, roughly 50% of them appearing once. V lost 3 bases to trimming and J lost 5 bases, with 12 bases between them. Per the germline V gene, CDR1 is ENHRY and CDR2 is SYGVKD. This CDR3 is built from 14 residues.

The receptor was isolated from a middle-aged woman in good health. The chain couples TRBV10-3 to TRBJ2-3; TRBD1 or TRBD2 may be the D gene (5 bases each). Sequencing was done on a sample of blood. In DNA form, the CDR3 reads TGTGCCATCAGTGATCGAGGGGCCGGAGATACGCAGTATTTT. Translation: CAISDRGAGDTQYF.